The rows below give T cell receptor beta chains drawn from one sample of a study of identical twins. TCRdb re-called the 5' RACE reads through MiXCR, storing one row per CDR3 protein. The data show some 1,700,000 distinct CDR3 sequences, with about 30% seen just once and 0.25% to 0.3% held by the top ten. Input material: cord blood. These receptors were collected from a newborn girl in good health. The CDR3 runs from the conserved cysteine through the conserved F or W. The order of the fields is clone size, J gene, D gene, V gene, CDR3 DNA, CDR3 protein. The D gene is left open where the match is weak. Clone size appears in some rows only: once, few, many, or a class for an expanded clone.

-	TRBJ2-3	-	TRBV10-1	TGCGCCAGCAGTGAATTTGCAGCCACAGATACGCAGTATTTT	CASSEFAATDTQYF
-	TRBJ1-4	-	TRBV28	TGTGCCAGCAGTTTATTGTCGGGGCCGGGGGAAAAACTGTTTTTT	CASSLLSGPGEKLFF
few	TRBJ2-7	-	TRBV5-1	TGCGCCAGCAGCTCCCCTAAGCCCCCCTACGAGCAGTACTTC	CASSSPKPPYEQYF
few	TRBJ2-1	-	TRBV20-1	TGCAGTGCCATAGACCGGAGGAGGGGGAGGGCCAGGTACAATGAGCAGTTCTTC	CSAIDRRRGRARYNEQFF
-	TRBJ2-1	TRBD1	TRBV7-9	TGTGCCAGCAGCTTAACAGGGGCCAAAAACATTCAGTTCTTC	CASSLTGAKNIQFF
-	TRBJ2-7	-	TRBV12-3/TRBV12-4	TGTGCCAGCAACTTCACAGGTTACGAGCAGTACTTC	CASNFTGYEQYF
once	TRBJ2-3	TRBD2	TRBV24-1	TGTGCCACCATTGATCCGGGGGGGGCGCAGTATTTT	CATIDPGGAQYF
-	TRBJ1-1	-	TRBV3-1	TGTGCCAGCAGCCAAGGGCAGGTACTGGCGAACACTGAAGCTTTCTTT	CASSQGQVLANTEAFF
many	TRBJ2-1	-	TRBV12-3/TRBV12-4	TGTGCCAGCAGTGGACAATCCTACAATGAGCAGTTCTTC	CASSGQSYNEQFF
few	TRBJ1-2	-	TRBV10-3	TGTGCCATCAGTGAAACGGGGGCCTATGGCTACACCTTC	CAISETGAYGYTF
-	TRBJ2-1	TRBD2	TRBV7-9	TGTGCCAGCGGCTTAGGGACTAGCGGGGGGCCCACCTACAATGAGCAGTTCTTC	CASGLGTSGGPTYNEQFF
-	TRBJ2-1	TRBD2	TRBV27	TGTGCCAGCACCACGGGCGGGAGCTCCTACAATGAGCAGTTCTTC	CASTTGGSSYNEQFF
-	TRBJ1-5	-	TRBV7-8	TGTGCCAGCAGCTTAGGGGGACACCTATCTAGCAATCAGCCCCAGCATTTT	CASSLGGHLSSNQPQHF
-	TRBJ2-7	TRBD2	TRBV11-2	TGTGCCAGCAGCTTAGAGGCGGGAGTCCCCCCCTACGAGCAGTACTTC	CASSLEAGVPPYEQYF
-	TRBJ1-1	-	TRBV5-1	TGCGCCAGCGTGGCAGGAGAAAGCACTGAAGCTTTCTTT	CASVAGESTEAFF
-	TRBJ2-3	TRBD2	TRBV3-1	TGTGCCAGCAGCTCCGGACTAGGGTACACAGATACGCAGTATTTT	CASSSGLGYTDTQYF
few	TRBJ2-1	-	TRBV9	TGTGCCAGCAGCCCGGAGGGGGCCTCCTACAATGAGCAGTTCTTC	CASSPEGASYNEQFF
few	TRBJ1-2	-	TRBV12-3/TRBV12-4	TGTGCCAGCAGTCCCTCAATAACAGGAACCTATGGCTACACCTTC	CASSPSITGTYGYTF
-	TRBJ2-3	TRBD2	TRBV12-5	TGTGCTAGTGGCCGTAGCGGGAGCACAGATACGCAGTATTTT	CASGRSGSTDTQYF
few	TRBJ2-3	-	TRBV20-1	TGCAGTGCGACTGAAGCGGGTAGAGGCACAGATACGCAGTATTTT	CSATEAGRGTDTQYF